This T cell receptor beta chain was documented in a study of cytomegalovirus exposure and HLA in healthy donors. The study's findings and limits: TCR beta chain V- and J-gene trimming was linked, in a later analysis, to a missense variant in DCLRE1C.

Researchers ran the PCR with 60 Vbeta and 13 Jbeta primers. Only in-frame clones appear in the TCRdb table, and some are missing; sequencing was by immunoSEQ multiplex PCR. The repertoire consists of about 190,000 clones, with 81% occurring once and the leading ten covering over 3.5%. With regard to this clone: The antigen is not known.

The specimen sequenced was PBMCs. This clonotype was sampled from a man in his fifties or sixties in good health and CMV-seronegative.

DNA of the CDR3: TGTGCCTGGAGGAGGCAGGGGCGGGAAGCTTTCTTT. Translated: CAWRRQGREAFF. The chain joins TRBV30 to TRBJ1-1; D might be TRBD1 (6 bases). The CDR3 loop spans 12 amino acids. V was pared by 3 bases and J by 8 bases, with 13 bases between. The V gene's germline CDR1 is GTSNPN and CDR2 SVGIG (reference sequence). Looking up the rest from reference TRBV30 and TRBJ1-1 gives the full variable domain: SQTIHQWPATLVQPVGSPLSLECTVEGTSNPNLYWYRQAAGRGLQLLFYSVGIGQISSEVPQNLSASRPQDRQFILSSKKLLLSDSGFYLCAWRRQGREAFFGQGTRLTVV.